These 12 T cell receptor beta chains were sequenced from one sample in a study of graft-versus-host responses after intestinal transplantation. The repertoire was sequenced with immunoSEQ multiplex PCR; TCRdb's copy has only in-frame clones and lacks some. This sample has under 75,000 clones, with roughly 89% found just once. Antigens of these TCRs are unknown. This sample comprised unstimulated CD8+ T cells sorted from spleen or lymph node cells, obtained before transplant. These receptors originate from a human donor who was the organ donor for an intestinal transplant.

The gene calls are TRBV6-1 and TRBJ1-2, with D hard to call. This CDR3 is 14 amino acids long. CDR1 MNHNS and CDR2 SASEGT come from the germline V gene. V lost 4 bases, J lost 7 bases, and 16 bases lay in between. The CDR3 coding sequence is TGTGCCAGCAGTGCGGTAGAAACTTTTTTTGGCTACACCTTC. It codes for CASSAVETFFGYTF.

This chain joins TRBV6-1 and TRBJ1-1; TRBD1 might be the D (6 bases). The germline V and J ends were trimmed by 5 bases and 1 base, with 14 bases remaining between them. From germline, CDR1 is MNHNS and CDR2 SASEGT. The CDR3 has 15 amino acids. CDR3 protein: CASSTLGGGNTEAFF. The CDR3 coding sequence is TGTGCCAGCAGTACCCTAGGGGGGGGGAACACTGAAGCTTTCTTT.

The chain couples TRBV6-5 to TRBJ1-2; a possible D gene is TRBD1 (6 bases). Germline CDR1 is MNHEY and CDR2 is SVGAGI. Trimming removed 2 bases at V and 4 bases at J, with 17 bases between. The CDR3 covers 16 residues. The chain's CDR3 is CASSYHPRDTFYGYTF. For the CDR3, the DNA is TGTGCCAGCAGTTACCATCCCCGGGACACCTTCTATGGCTACACCTTC.

This chain uses TRBV6-6 with TRBJ1-6, with D possibly being TRBD1 (6 bases). The CDR3 is 14 residues long. CDR1 is MNHNY, CDR2 SVGAGI, per germline (reference sequence). The V end was cut by 6 bases, the J end by 9 bases, with 15 bases between. CDR3: CASSQGREGSPLHF. In nucleotides, the CDR3 is TGTGCCAGCAGCCAGGGGCGGGAGGGTTCACCCCTCCACTTT.

This rearrangement joins TRBV21-1 to TRBJ1-6. TRBV21-1 is a recognized pseudogene. This CDR3 comprises 14 residues. For the CDR3, the DNA is TGTGCCAGCAGCAAAGGGACTCGTAATTCACCCCTCCACTTT. Its protein product is CASSKGTRNSPLHF.

This chain links TRBV2 with TRBJ1-1; D unclear. CDR1 is SNHLY and CDR2 is FYNNEI in the germline V gene. V lost 2 bases and J 3 bases, leaving 7 bases between the germline ends. This CDR3 is 13 amino acids long. The CDR3 loop reads CASSEPGDTEAFF. In DNA form, the CDR3 reads TGTGCCAGCAGTGAACCCGGGGACACTGAAGCTTTCTTT.

The V call is TRBV7-6, the J call TRBJ1-5; 7 nucleotides match TRBD1. The germline CDR1 and CDR2 sequences are SGHVS and FNYEAQ. The V segment lost 3 bases and the J segment 4 bases; nucleotides outside the gene matches: 6. The CDR3 consists of 15 residues. In nucleotides, the CDR3 is TGTGCCAGCAGCTTCTCAGGGGGGTTTAATCAGCCCCAGCATTTT. This sequence encodes CASSFSGGFNQPQHF.

The CDR3 spells CASSQDGVTGVDSYNEQFF. The DNA for the CDR3 is TGTGCCAGCAGCCAAGATGGAGTGACAGGGGTAGATTCCTACAATGAGCAGTTCTTC. The chain joins TRBV14 to TRBJ2-1; 8 nucleotides line up with TRBD1. The CDR3 spans 19 residues. The germline gives CDR1 SGHDN, CDR2 FVKESK. Unmatched junction bases numbered 11, after V lost 0 bases and J lost 1 base.

The chain couples TRBV5-1 to TRBJ2-3; D possibly corresponds to TRBD2 (6 bases). Germline V CDR1 and CDR2: SGHRS, YFSETQ. The CDR3 has 13 amino acids. V gave up 6 bases and J gave up 6 bases, with 14 bases separating them. The CDR3 protein is CASTWEDLDTQYF. In DNA form, the CDR3 reads TGCGCCAGCACATGGGAGGACCTGGATACGCAGTATTTT.

CDR3 in amino acids: CASSFGLAGATYEQYV. CDR3 DNA sequence: TGTGCCAGCAGCTTTGGACTAGCGGGGGCCACCTACGAGCAGTACGTC. V and J are TRBV11-2 and TRBJ2-7; 13 bases fit TRBD2. V lost 3 bases, J lost 2 bases, and 4 bases stayed unmatched. This CDR3 has 16 amino acids. Germline V gene lookup returns CDR1 SGHAT and CDR2 FQNNGV.

The J gene is TRBJ1-5, the V gene TRBV18; 10 bases fit TRBD1. V shed 3 bases and J 2 bases; nucleotides not matched to a gene: 4. CDR1 is KGHSH and CDR2 is LQKENI in the germline V gene. The CDR3 loop spans 16 amino acids. CDR3 coding DNA: TGTGCCAGCTCACCGGGACAGGGGCCGGGCAATCAGCCCCAGCATTTT. It is translated as CASSPGQGPGNQPQHF.

The chain links TRBV19 to TRBJ2-1, with TRBD1 matching over 7 bases. The CDR3 is 15 amino acids. After removal of 4 bases from V and 4 bases from J, the junction contained 7 bases not matched to a gene. Germline-derived CDR1 and CDR2 are LNHDA and SQIVND (reference sequence). CDR3 DNA: TGTGCCAGTAGTAGTCTCGGGACAGCGTACAATGAGCAGTTCTTC. As protein: CASSSLGTAYNEQFF.